This TCR beta chain was captured in a study of CD4 T cells in relation to SARS-CoV-2 and coronaviruses. The overall study: PBMCs were cultured with antigen for over nine days before TCR beta sequencing. The negative reference was HIV-1 Nef peptide pool or peptide-free culture.

The unexposed donors gave CD4+ T cells in about 2011-2019, prior to COVID-19. Isolation of CD4+ T cells took place after around 11 days in culture. Unexposed-donor CD4+ T cells were probed with SARS-CoV-2 S/N and four cold-coronavirus spikes, cells permitting. Some clones are missing from TCRdb's copy, which holds only in-frame ones; the method was immunoSEQ multiplex PCR. The data hold about 15,000 clones, with under 80% observed a single time. This clone has just a few counts. Antigen unknown. Sample: CD4+ T cells from PBMCs, cultured in vitro. This TCR was sampled from a human donor in good health.

CDR3 amino acids: CAWTLGTNTGELFF. CDR3 nucleotide sequence: TGTGCCTGGACTTTGGGAACCAACACCGGGGAGCTGTTTTTT. The V gene is TRBV30, the J gene TRBJ2-2; D remains ambiguous. The CDR3 contains 14 residues. V was trimmed by 4 bases and J by 2 bases, leaving 11 bases between them. Germline V gives CDR1 GTSNPN, CDR2 SVGIG (reference sequence).